This TCR beta chain is from a study of blood T cells in healthy people across ages. This clonotype has only a few counts. The use of a sample-barcoded 5' primer and a J-beta primer mix characterized a second PCR of 7 to 11 cycles. Each cDNA molecule carried a tag from a template-switch adaptor that contained 12 random nucleotides. TCRdb re-derived calls from the 5' RACE reads in MiXCR, one entry per CDR3 protein. This table holds fewer than 2,000,000 distinct CDR3 sequences, roughly 43% found once. The CDR3 runs 15 residues. V was trimmed by 3 bases and J by 7 bases, leaving 16 bases between them. Germline V lookup: CDR1 MRHNA, CDR2 SNTAGT.

V and J are TRBV6-4 and TRBJ2-1; possible D gene TRBD1, 5 bases. This clonotype was sampled from a human donor in good health. Input material: blood. For the CDR3, the DNA is TGTGCCAGCAGTGAATTCTCTACAGGCGGAAATGAGCAGTTCTTC. This translates into CASSEFSTGGNEQFF.